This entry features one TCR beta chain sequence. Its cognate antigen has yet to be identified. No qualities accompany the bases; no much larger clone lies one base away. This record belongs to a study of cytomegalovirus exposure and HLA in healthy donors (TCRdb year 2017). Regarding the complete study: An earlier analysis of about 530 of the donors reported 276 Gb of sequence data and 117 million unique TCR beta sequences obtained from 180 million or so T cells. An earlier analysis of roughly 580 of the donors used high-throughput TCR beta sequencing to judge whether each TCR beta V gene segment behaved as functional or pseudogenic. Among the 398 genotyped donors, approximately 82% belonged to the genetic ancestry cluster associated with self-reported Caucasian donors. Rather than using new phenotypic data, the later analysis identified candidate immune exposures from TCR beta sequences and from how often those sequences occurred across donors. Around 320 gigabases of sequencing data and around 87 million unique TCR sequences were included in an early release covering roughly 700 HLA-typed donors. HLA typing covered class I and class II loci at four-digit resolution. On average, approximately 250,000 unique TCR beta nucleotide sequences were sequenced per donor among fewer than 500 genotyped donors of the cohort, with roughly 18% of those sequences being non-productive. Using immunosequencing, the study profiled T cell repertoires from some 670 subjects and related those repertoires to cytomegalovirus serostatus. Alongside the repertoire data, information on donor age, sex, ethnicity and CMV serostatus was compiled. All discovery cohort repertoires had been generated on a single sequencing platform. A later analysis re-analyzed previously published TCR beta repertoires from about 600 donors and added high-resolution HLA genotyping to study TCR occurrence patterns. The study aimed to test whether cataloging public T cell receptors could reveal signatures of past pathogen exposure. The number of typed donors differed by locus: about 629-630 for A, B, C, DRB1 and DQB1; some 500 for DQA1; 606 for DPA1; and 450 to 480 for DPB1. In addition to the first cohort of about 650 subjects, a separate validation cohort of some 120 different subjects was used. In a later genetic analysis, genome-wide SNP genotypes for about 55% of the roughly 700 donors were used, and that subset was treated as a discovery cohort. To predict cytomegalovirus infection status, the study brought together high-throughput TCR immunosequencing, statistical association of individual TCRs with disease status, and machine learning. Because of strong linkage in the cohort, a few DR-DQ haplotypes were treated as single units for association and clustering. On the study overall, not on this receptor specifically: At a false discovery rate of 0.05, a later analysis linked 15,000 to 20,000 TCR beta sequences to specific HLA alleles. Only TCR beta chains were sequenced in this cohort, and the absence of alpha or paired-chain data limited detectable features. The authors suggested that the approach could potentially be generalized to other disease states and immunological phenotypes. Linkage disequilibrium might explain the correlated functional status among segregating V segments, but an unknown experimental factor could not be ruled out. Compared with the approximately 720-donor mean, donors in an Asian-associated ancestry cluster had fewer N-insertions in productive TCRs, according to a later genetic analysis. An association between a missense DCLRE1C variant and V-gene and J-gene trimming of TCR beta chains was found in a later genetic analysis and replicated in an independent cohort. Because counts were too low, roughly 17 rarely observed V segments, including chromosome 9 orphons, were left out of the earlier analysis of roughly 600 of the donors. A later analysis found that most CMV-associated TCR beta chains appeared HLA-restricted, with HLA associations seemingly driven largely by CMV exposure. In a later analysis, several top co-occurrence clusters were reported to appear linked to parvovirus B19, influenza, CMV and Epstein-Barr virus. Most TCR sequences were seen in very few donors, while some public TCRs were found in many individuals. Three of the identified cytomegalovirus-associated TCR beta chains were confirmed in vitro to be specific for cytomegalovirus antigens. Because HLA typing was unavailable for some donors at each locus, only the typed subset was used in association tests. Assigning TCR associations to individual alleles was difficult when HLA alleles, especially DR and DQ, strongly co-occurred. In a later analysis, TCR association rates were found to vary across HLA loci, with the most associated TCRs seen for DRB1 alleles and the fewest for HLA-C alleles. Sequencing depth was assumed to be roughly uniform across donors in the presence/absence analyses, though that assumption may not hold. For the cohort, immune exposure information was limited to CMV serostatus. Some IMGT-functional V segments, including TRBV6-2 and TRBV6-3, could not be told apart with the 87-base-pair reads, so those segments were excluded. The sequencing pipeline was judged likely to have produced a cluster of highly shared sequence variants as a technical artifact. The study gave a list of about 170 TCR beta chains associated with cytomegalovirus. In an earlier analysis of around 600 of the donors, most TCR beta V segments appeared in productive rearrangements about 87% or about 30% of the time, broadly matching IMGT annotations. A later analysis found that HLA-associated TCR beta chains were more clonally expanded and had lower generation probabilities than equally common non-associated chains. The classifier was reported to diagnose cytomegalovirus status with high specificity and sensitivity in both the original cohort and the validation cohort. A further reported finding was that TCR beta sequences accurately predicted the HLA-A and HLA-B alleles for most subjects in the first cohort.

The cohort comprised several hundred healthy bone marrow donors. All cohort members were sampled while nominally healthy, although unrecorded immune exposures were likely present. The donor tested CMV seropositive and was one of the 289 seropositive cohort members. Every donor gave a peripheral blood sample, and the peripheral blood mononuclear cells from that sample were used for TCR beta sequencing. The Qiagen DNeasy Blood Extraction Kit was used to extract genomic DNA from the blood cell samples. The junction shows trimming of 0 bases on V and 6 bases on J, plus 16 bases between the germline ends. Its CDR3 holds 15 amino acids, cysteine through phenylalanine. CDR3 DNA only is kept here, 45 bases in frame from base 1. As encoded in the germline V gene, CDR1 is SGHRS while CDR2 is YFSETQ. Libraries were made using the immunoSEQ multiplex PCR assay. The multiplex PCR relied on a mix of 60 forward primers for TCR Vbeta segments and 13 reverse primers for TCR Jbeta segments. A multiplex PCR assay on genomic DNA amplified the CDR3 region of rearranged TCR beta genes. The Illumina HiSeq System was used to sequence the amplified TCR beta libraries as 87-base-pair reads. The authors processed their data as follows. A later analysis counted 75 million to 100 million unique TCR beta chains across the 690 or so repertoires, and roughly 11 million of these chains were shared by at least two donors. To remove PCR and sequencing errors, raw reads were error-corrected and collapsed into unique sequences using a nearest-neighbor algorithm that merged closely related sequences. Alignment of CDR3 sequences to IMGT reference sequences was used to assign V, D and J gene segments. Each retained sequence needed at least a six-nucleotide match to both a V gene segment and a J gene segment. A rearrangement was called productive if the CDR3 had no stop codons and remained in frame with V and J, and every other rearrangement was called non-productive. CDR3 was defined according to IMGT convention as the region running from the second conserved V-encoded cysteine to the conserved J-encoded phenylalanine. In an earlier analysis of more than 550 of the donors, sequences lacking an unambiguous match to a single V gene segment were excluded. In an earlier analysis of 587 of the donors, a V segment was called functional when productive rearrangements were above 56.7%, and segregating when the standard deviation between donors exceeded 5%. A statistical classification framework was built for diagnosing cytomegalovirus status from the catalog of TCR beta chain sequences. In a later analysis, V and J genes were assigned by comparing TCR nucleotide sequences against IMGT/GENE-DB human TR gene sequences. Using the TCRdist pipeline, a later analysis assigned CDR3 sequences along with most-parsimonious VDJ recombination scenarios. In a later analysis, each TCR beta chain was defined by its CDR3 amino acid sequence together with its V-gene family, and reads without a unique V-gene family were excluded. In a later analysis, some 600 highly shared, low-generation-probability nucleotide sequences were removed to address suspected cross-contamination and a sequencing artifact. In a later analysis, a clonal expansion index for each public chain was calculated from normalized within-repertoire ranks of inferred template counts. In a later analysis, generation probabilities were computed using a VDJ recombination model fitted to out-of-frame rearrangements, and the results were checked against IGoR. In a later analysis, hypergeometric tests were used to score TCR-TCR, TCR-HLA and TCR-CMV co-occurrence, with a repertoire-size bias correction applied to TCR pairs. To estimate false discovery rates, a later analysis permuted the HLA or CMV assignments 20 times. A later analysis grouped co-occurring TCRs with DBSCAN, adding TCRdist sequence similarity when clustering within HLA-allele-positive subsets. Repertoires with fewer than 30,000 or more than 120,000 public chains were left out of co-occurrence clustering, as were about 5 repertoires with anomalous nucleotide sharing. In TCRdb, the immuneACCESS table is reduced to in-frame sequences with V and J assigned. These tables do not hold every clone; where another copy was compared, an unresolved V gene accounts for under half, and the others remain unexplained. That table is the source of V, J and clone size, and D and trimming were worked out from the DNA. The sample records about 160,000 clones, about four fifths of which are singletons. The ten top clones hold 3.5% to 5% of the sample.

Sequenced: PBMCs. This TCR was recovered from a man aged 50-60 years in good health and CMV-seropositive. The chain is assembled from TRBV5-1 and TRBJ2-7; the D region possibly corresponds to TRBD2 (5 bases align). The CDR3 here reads CASSLDVASMGEQYF. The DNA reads TGCGCCAGCAGCTTGGACGTAGCGTCAATGGGCGAGCAGTACTTC.